The 25 T cell receptor beta chains reported below all come from one sample, sequenced in a study of early T cells in non-severe SARS-CoV-2 infection. TCRdb analysed the 5' RACE reads with MiXCR anew, one entry per CDR3 protein. Counted here are about 34,000 distinct CDR3 sequences, 5.5% to 7.5% occurring once; the ten biggest clones make up 7.5% to 8%. The sequenced sample was whole blood. Source of these receptors: an adult who was a healthcare worker with PCR-confirmed SARS-CoV-2 infection or an uninfected control (not recorded which).

J is TRBJ1-6 and V is TRBV6-6; D gene ambiguous. This CDR3 has 16 residues. Looked up from germline, CDR1 is MNHNY and CDR2 is SVGAGI (reference sequence). With 7 bases removed from V and 4 bases from J, the gap between germline ends came to 17 bases. The CDR3 DNA reads as TGTGCCAGCAATGACCCCGGGCATGAGTATAATTCACCCCTCCACTTT. Its translation: CASNDPGHEYNSPLHF.

The table lists this clonotype with many counts. V gene TRBV6-1 combines with J gene TRBJ1-2; D unresolved. Trimming removed 3 bases from V and 0 bases from J, with 8 bases in between. This CDR3 region has 14 residues. Germline V gene sequence: CDR1 MNHNS, CDR2 SASEGT. The CDR3 here is CASSDPRPNYGYTF. CDR3 coding DNA: TGTGCCAGCAGTGATCCCAGACCTAACTATGGCTACACCTTC.

Turning to this clonotype: A much bigger clone sits one base away, suggesting this may be a read error. The chain joins TRBV11-2 to TRBJ2-1; unclear D gene. The CDR3 runs to 15 residues. Germline V gene sequence: CDR1 SGHAT, CDR2 FQNNGV. The CDR3 protein is CTSRPTPISYNEQFF. In DNA, the CDR3 is TGTACCAGCAGACCTACCCCGATATCCTACAATGAGCAGTTCTTC.

In its sample, this clonotype was seen many times. The chain employs TRBV9 and TRBJ2-6, with 10 nucleotides matching TRBD1. Germline-derived CDR1 and CDR2 are SGDLS and YYNGEE. The V and J ends lost 4 bases and 1 base, in that order; junction bases with no gene match: 8. The CDR3 runs 18 residues. The CDR3: CASSPKTGGVSGANVLTF. CDR3 bases: TGTGCCAGCAGCCCTAAGACAGGGGGCGTATCTGGGGCCAACGTCCTGACTTTC.

This clonotype was seen ten or more times. The chain links TRBV7-2 to TRBJ2-1; TRBD2 matches 12 bases. After removal of 5 bases from V and 6 bases from J, the junction contained 8 bases not matched to a gene. Germline lookup yields CDR1 SGHTA and CDR2 FQGNSA. This CDR3 is 16 amino acids long. CDR3 coding DNA: TGTGCCAGCAGCGCACTACTAGCGGGGGGACCCAATGAGCAGTTCTTC. Translation: CASSALLAGGPNEQFF.

Ten or more counts support this clonotype. The chain carries TRBV27 and TRBJ2-2, with D uncertain. This CDR3 is built from 12 residues. The V gene's germline CDR1 is MNHEY and CDR2 SMNVEV (reference sequence). Trimming pared 3 bases from V and 2 bases from J, leaving 1 base between. This chain's CDR3 is CASSFNTGELFF. The CDR3 DNA is TGTGCCAGCAGTTTCAACACCGGGGAGCTGTTTTTT.

This clonotype was seen ten or more times. This chain connects TRBV27 to TRBJ1-5, with 7 bases lining up with TRBD1. The length of the CDR3 is 14 residues. V lost 4 bases to trimming and J lost 7 bases; unmatched junction nucleotides: 7. In germline, CDR1 is MNHEY, CDR2 SMNVEV (reference sequence). The CDR3 protein is CASSSYRGRQPQHF. Here the CDR3 DNA reads TGTGCCAGCAGTTCCTACAGGGGACGGCAGCCCCAGCATTTT.

This clonotype was counted many times. CDR3 protein: CASSQRSSLNTEAFF. The DNA of the CDR3 is TGCGCCAGCAGCCAACGAAGCAGCTTGAACACTGAAGCTTTCTTT. The rearrangement uses TRBV4-1 and TRBJ1-1; no clear D gene. The CDR3 covers 15 residues. The V end was cut by 2 bases, the J end by 0 bases, with 10 bases between. The germline V gene encodes CDR1 MGHRA and CDR2 YSYEKL.

This clonotype has just a few counts. The chain uses TRBV5-5 and TRBJ2-7; D ambiguous. Trimming cost V 0 bases and J 1 base, with 11 bases left between them. The germline V gene has CDR1 SGHKS and CDR2 YYEKEE (reference sequence). The CDR3 contains 15 residues. CDR3 DNA sequence: TGTGCCAGCAGCTTGGCCAGCGCTATATCCTACGAGCAGTACTTC. This encodes CASSLASAISYEQYF.

In its sample, this clonotype was seen many times. This chain connects TRBV28 to TRBJ2-3; the D gene is possibly TRBD1 (6 bases). The CDR3 totals 13 residues. The germline CDR1 and CDR2 sequences are MDHEN and SYDVKM. V was pared by 5 bases and J by 5 bases, with 11 bases between. As DNA, the CDR3 is TGTGCCAGCAGTGGATCACAGGGAGATACGCAGTATTTT. Translation gives CASSGSQGDTQYF.

This clonotype occurred many times. The chain carries TRBV29-1 and TRBJ1-2, with D maybe TRBD1 (5 bases). CDR1 and CDR2 (germline): SQVTM, ANQGSEA. The V and J ends lost 4 bases and 0 bases respectively, with 21 bases between them. This CDR3 has 17 residues. CDR3 residues: CSVGPAGQGHPNYGYTF. CDR3 in DNA: TGCAGCGTTGGTCCAGCGGGGCAGGGCCACCCTAACTATGGCTACACCTTC.

This clonotype came up a few times. The gene calls are TRBV20-1 and TRBJ1-1; tentative D call: TRBD1 (6 bases). This CDR3 region has 12 residues. The germline CDR1 and CDR2 sequences are DFQATT and SNEGSKA (reference sequence). The ends were cut back, 6 bases at V and 8 bases at J, with 16 bases in the middle. This CDR3 is CSATVQGREAFF. The CDR3, as DNA: TGCAGTGCCACAGTACAGGGCCGAGAAGCTTTCTTT.

This clonotype was observed at least ten times. This rearrangement joins TRBV7-9 to TRBJ2-1; TRBD1 is a possible D gene (5 bases). The CDR3 is 12 residues long. Trimming removed 5 bases from V and 8 bases from J, with 10 bases in between. Germline V gene lookup returns CDR1 SEHNR and CDR2 FQNEAQ (reference sequence). The chain's CDR3 is CASSLDRYEQFF. In DNA, the CDR3 is TGTGCCAGCAGCCTAGACAGATATGAGCAGTTCTTC.

Ten or more counts support this clonotype. The chain is built from TRBV11-2 and TRBJ1-1; 8 bases are shared with TRBD1. V dropped 5 bases and J dropped 2; count of bases not matched to a gene: 4. The CDR3 has 14 amino acids. The germline V gene encodes CDR1 SGHAT and CDR2 FQNNGV. CDR3 sequence: CASSPQGANTEAFF. The CDR3 DNA is TGTGCCAGCAGCCCCCAGGGGGCTAACACTGAAGCTTTCTTT.

The chain links TRBV7-4 to TRBJ2-3, with D possibly being TRBD1 (5 bases). The germline V gene encodes CDR1 SGHVT and CDR2 SQSDAQ. Trimming removed 7 bases at V and 2 bases at J, with 13 bases between. The CDR3 contains 14 residues. CDR3 sequence reads: CASIRGHLTDTQYF. The DNA of the CDR3 is TGTGCCAGCATCCGAGGACATCTCACAGATACGCAGTATTTT.

This clonotype is labeled medium-sized. V gene TRBV7-2 combines with J gene TRBJ1-5, with 7 bases aligning to TRBD1. CDR1 and CDR2 from the germline V gene are SGHTA and FQGNSA. The CDR3 sequence is 18 residues long. Unmatched junction bases numbered 11, after V lost 2 bases and J lost 1 base. CDR3 DNA sequence: TGTGCCAGCAGCTTATATTCCCCGTACAGGGGAAGCAATCAGCCCCAGCATTTT. Amino acids: CASSLYSPYRGSNQPQHF.

This clonotype was found a few times. This chain links TRBV18 with TRBJ2-1; no clear D gene. CDR1 and CDR2 from the germline V gene are KGHSH and LQKENI. The length of the CDR3 is 14 residues. Between the trimmed V and J ends, which lost 0 bases and 0 bases, there was a span of 3 bases. CDR3 protein: CASSPPGSYNEQFF. The CDR3 nucleotides are TGTGCCAGCTCACCACCCGGCTCCTACAATGAGCAGTTCTTC. Full variable domain (outside the CDR3, taken from reference TRBV18 and TRBJ2-1): NAGVMQNPRHLVRRRGQEARLRCSPMKGHSHVYWYRQLPEEGLKFMVYLQKENIIDESGMPKERFSAEFPKEGPSILRIQQVVRGDSAAYFCASSPPGSYNEQFFGPGTRLTVL.

This clonotype has just a few counts. The chain uses TRBV3-2 and TRBJ1-2. TRBV3-2 is deemed a pseudogene. The CDR3 extends over 15 amino acids. The CDR3 region is CASSQDFGDTYGYTF. DNA of the CDR3: TGTGCCAGCAGCCAAGACTTCGGGGATACCTATGGCTACACCTTC.

This clonotype showed up many times. CDR3 sequence reads: CASSLALLAGDTQYF. CDR3 nucleotides: TGTGCCAGCAGCTTAGCGCTCCTGGCGGGCGATACGCAGTATTTT. V usage is TRBV7-2 and J usage is TRBJ2-3; D might be TRBD2 (5 bases). Germline V CDR1 and CDR2: SGHTA, FQGNSA. The CDR3 is 15 residues long. The V end lost 0 bases, the J end lost 6 bases, and 13 bases lay between the germline ends.

This clonotype was counted at least ten times. J is TRBJ2-5 and V is TRBV14; tentative D call: TRBD1 (6 bases). The CDR3 extends over 16 amino acids. CDR1 and CDR2 from the germline V gene are SGHDN and FVKESK. The V end was cut by 4 bases, the J end by 5 bases, with 20 bases between. The CDR3 reads CASSRRTVGAQETQYF. The CDR3 DNA sequence: TGTGCCAGCAGCCGGCGGACAGTCGGGGCTCAGGAGACCCAGTACTTC.

The V call is TRBV6-2 or TRBV6-3, the J call TRBJ2-1, with TRBD2 identical over 8 bases. The trim removed 6 bases at V and 7 bases at J, leaving 11 bases unmatched. The V gene's germline CDR1 is MNHEY and CDR2 SVGEGT. There are 15 residues in the CDR3. CDR3 nucleotide sequence: TGTGCCAGCAGCCCTCGAGGGGCTAGCGGGAATGAGCAGTTCTTC. Encoded protein: CASSPRGASGNEQFF.

This clonotype turned up a few times. The gene calls are TRBV5-1 and TRBJ2-3; D gene unclear. Germline V gene sequence: CDR1 SGHRS, CDR2 YFSETQ. The V end lost 4 bases, the J end lost 6 bases, and 12 bases lay between the germline ends. CDR3 length equals 13 residues. CDR3 nucleotide sequence: TGCGCCAGCAGCAGAAATATAGGGGATACGCAGTATTTT. Its protein product is CASSRNIGDTQYF.

This clonotype was counted ten times or more. The rearrangement joins TRBV29-1 to TRBJ2-1, with D hard to call. Germline V gene data show CDR1 as SQVTM and CDR2 as ANQGSEA. The CDR3 has 13 amino acids. The germline V and J ends were trimmed by 0 bases and 5 bases, with 8 bases remaining between them. CDR3 sequence reads: CSVEETRNNEQFF. The CDR3 DNA follows: TGCAGCGTTGAAGAAACGCGGAACAATGAGCAGTTCTTC.

In this sample, this clonotype turned up many times. The V and J genes are TRBV5-1 and TRBJ2-1; tentatively, D is TRBD1 (5 bases). CDR3 length: 13 residues. Germline CDR1 SGHRS, CDR2 YFSETQ. Trimming pared 1 base from V and 4 bases from J, leaving 6 bases between. The DNA for the CDR3 is TGCGCCAGCAGCTTGCCAGGGTACAATGAGCAGTTCTTC. It specifies CASSLPGYNEQFF.

In this sample, this clonotype turned up many times. The DNA of the CDR3 is TGTGCCATCAGTGAGTCTGGCGGGGGACGAGAGACCCAGTACTTC. It yields the protein CAISESGGGRETQYF. The chain links TRBV10-3 to TRBJ2-5, with TRBD2 identical over 7 bases. CDR1 ENHRY and CDR2 SYGVKD come from the germline V gene. Trimming at V came to 0 bases and at J to 4 bases, leaving 5 bases not matched to a gene. The CDR3 is 15 amino acids.